This T cell receptor (beta chain) was profiled in a study of blood T cell repertoires in COVID-19. The overall study: Acute-phase and convalescent COVID-19 samples originated in the United States, Italy and Spain. Sources were T cells, B-cell-depleted T cells, or PBMCs; the material itself was cDNA or gDNA.

Only in-frame clones appear in the TCRdb table, and some are missing; sequencing was by immunoSEQ multiplex PCR. Of 95,000 to 150,000 clones listed, around nine tenths are singletons. The CDR3 covers 14 residues. V was cut by 4 bases and J by 1 base, with 11 bases left in between. Germline V lookup: CDR1 SGHRS, CDR2 YFSETQ. V usage is TRBV5-1 and J usage is TRBJ1-1, with D perhaps TRBD1 (5 bases). What was sequenced was peripheral blood. The sequence was collected from a woman between 50 and 59 years old with acute or convalescent COVID-19. The DNA for the CDR3 is TGCGCCAGCAGCCTGACAGACTCGAACACTGAAGCTTTCTTT. Translated: CASSLTDSNTEAFF.